The entry that follows covers one T cell receptor (beta chain) sequence. Its recognized antigen is unknown. The record has no base qualities; no much larger clone is one base away. The sample originates from a study of shared T cell receptors in the human thymus listed by TCRdb under 2021. General notes on the study: The study examined how self-reactive, shared T-cell receptor alpha chains are generated in the human thymus.

V is cut back by 3 bases and J by 2 bases, with 3 bases in the junction unmatched. The CDR3 goes from the cysteine to the phenylalanine over 15 residues. Just the 45-base CDR3 DNA is kept, in frame starting at base 1. Taken from the germline V gene, the CDR1 and CDR2 loops are MDHEN and SYDVKM. The library was generated by the immunoSEQ multiplex PCR assay. The table was pulled from immuneACCESS by TCRdb, which kept in-frame rearrangements only. Such tables lose some clones; where checked, under half of the loss comes from unresolved V genes, and the rest has no known cause. A total of about 710,000 clones appear in this sample, about 90% of them only once. Roughly 0.0086% of the sample rests with the top ten. These data were likewise used in another study, on human thymus T cells. Per that second paper: Donors were immunologically healthy infants undergoing open corrective cardiac surgery for congenital heart defects in Finland. Thymus tissue was collected as surgical resects that were removed during corrective cardiac surgery. Usage of V and J gene segments appeared to be biased in both the thymic and the peripheral blood repertoires. The related research reported highly overlapping thymic TCR repertoires among unrelated individuals. TCR alpha and beta repertoires from about 8 infant thymus samples and a few related peripheral blood samples were characterized in the study. Donor ages ranged from about 6 to 250 days, and the cohort comprised five or six male and a couple of female infants. Thymocytes were mechanically released from the tissue and were stored as pellets of roughly 10-34 million cells at -70 degrees C. Genomic DNA was extracted from frozen cell pellets with a QIAsymphony instrument. Using the immunoSEQ multiplex PCR assay, the TCRB and TCRAD loci were amplified from a standardized quantity of quality-controlled genomic DNA. Amplicons spanned the V(D)J region at a length sufficient to cover the CDR3 and identify V and J genes. Through the commercial immunoSEQ service, the amplicons were sequenced on an Illumina platform. Primer bias and sequencing errors were corrected as previously described, and TCRAD and TCRB definitions were based on the IMGT database. The repertoires were analysed using immunoSEQ Analyzer 3.0 and VDJTools for basic statistics, V/J segment usage, diversity estimates, rarefaction and pairwise overlap. Chao1, ChaoE, Efron-Thisted, Shannon and inverse Simpson indices were used to estimate diversity, which was also estimated on datasets down-sampled to the smallest sample. Repertoire overlap was determined by strict matching of CDR3 nucleotide sequence, V gene and J gene, and Jaccard-based multidimensional scaling clustering was applied. On average, thymus samples gave roughly 740,000 unique TCRB clonotypes, whereas blood samples gave roughly 86,000.

This sequence uses TRBV28 and TRBJ1-5; the central 8 bases match TRBD1. The TCR originated in a boy under three years old with a congenital heart defect. Donor details come from another sample of the same person, matched by shared clones. Material for sequencing was thymocytes. The CDR3 region reads CASSFQGAGNQPQHF. The DNA reads as follows: TGTGCCAGCAGTTTTCAGGGGGCCGGCAATCAGCCCCAGCATTTT.